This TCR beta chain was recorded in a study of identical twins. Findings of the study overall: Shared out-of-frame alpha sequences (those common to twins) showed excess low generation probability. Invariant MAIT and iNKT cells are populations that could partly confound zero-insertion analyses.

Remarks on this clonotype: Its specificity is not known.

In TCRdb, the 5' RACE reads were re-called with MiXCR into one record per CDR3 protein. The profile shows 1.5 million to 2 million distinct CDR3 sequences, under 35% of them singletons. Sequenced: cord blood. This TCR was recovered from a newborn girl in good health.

The CDR3 region has the DNA TGTGCCAGCAGCCAAGAACGGGTCGGGCGGAACTCCTACAATGAGCAGTTCTTC. This codes for CASSQERVGRNSYNEQFF. The chain joins TRBV4-2 to TRBJ2-1, with D hard to call. V was pared by 0 bases and J by 0 bases, with 15 bases between. This CDR3 is built from 18 residues. CDR1 is LGHNA, CDR2 YNFKEQ, per germline.